This record covers a single TCR beta chain. Its antigen is undetermined. CDR1 GTSNPN and CDR2 SVGIG come from the germline V gene (reference sequence). This CDR3 has 15 amino acids. The V end was cut by 2 bases, the J end by 1 base, with 9 bases between. Produced via immunoSEQ multiplex PCR; TCRdb's table is partial and in-frame only. The sample records tens of thousands of clones, approximately 87% being singletons. The data are from a study of lymphopenia after photon versus proton radiotherapy. Study conclusions and caveats: Authors raise, but do not show, better survival with proton therapy. Post-nadir TCR diversity decline inversely tracked overall survival among those who died. Oligoclonal CD8+ Temra expansion after nadir drove photon patients' diversity drop. Relative stability marked proton patients; photon patients lost diversity and naive cells.

Sequenced here: peripheral blood, sampled from a patient treated with proton-based radiotherapy. The chain employs TRBV30 and TRBJ1-6; D unresolved. This TCR was recovered from an elderly man with esophageal cancer. CDR3 sequence: CAWSRFGSYNSPLHF. DNA for the CDR3: TGTGCCTGGAGTAGGTTTGGGTCCTATAATTCACCCCTCCACTTT.